Only a few counts were recorded for the clone carrying this TCR beta chain. Its antigen is not known. The CDR3 regions of TCR beta were amplified from RNA transcripts. RT-PCR in the first round (using the HTBI primer set) targeted the TCR CDR3. One entry per CDR3 protein results from TCRdb running MiXCR on the multiplex PCR reads. The data show a few hundred thousand distinct CDR3 sequences, with under 60% seen just once and 8.2% held by the top ten. Criteria for exclusion of patients were uncontrolled infection, other autoimmune disease, pregnancy or lactation. This CDR3 is built from 15 residues. In germline, CDR1 is SNHLY, CDR2 FYNNEI. The V gene end was trimmed by 5 bases and the J gene end by 5 bases; junction bases not matched to a gene: 8. This entry comes from a study of T cells in Graves' hyperthyroidism and ophthalmopathy. The study, taken as a whole, reports: Most thyroid clonotypes expanded above 0.001 were also detected in blood.

The gene calls are TRBV2 and TRBJ2-5, with 10 bases aligning to TRBD2. The TCR comes from a young woman with Graves' hyperthyroidism. The material sequenced was peripheral blood or thyroid tissue (not recorded which). The DNA of the CDR3 is TGTGCCAGCAGTTTTCCAGCGGGAGGGTGGGAGACCCAGTACTTC. It yields the protein CASSFPAGGWETQYF.